The 15 T cell receptor beta chains in this list originate from one sample, sequenced in a study of identifying expanded T cells in peripheral blood. TCRdb's copy holds only in-frame clones and misses some; the assay was immunoSEQ multiplex PCR. The sample lists 90,000 to 120,000 clones; around 89% were seen once. The specimen sequenced was blood. These receptors were obtained from a person aged 18 to 75 in good health.

V is TRBV2 and J is TRBJ2-1, with D maybe TRBD1 (5 bases). CDR1 SNHLY and CDR2 FYNNEI come from the germline V gene. The CDR3 sequence is 18 residues long. Trimming shortened V by 0 bases and J by 3 bases, and 18 bases separated the two germline ends. The CDR3 loop reads CASSEAVVFRDSYNEQFF. The CDR3, as DNA: TGTGCCAGCAGTGAAGCGGTGGTTTTCCGAGACAGCTACAATGAGCAGTTCTTC.

The V call is TRBV19, the J call TRBJ1-2; no reliable D call. Germline CDR1 and CDR2: LNHDA and SQIVND (reference sequence). The CDR3 totals 15 residues. The V and J ends lost 5 bases and 1 base respectively, with 14 bases between them. The CDR3 bases are TGTGCCAGTAGTCTACCCTACACGTTTAACTATGGCTACACCTTC. Translating gives CASSLPYTFNYGYTF.

This chain joins TRBV4-1 and TRBJ1-4; D unresolved. V gave up 1 base and J gave up 2 bases, with 8 bases separating them. This CDR3 has 15 amino acids. CDR1 and CDR2 from the germline V gene are MGHRA and YSYEKL. This chain's CDR3 is CASSQAVSTNEKLFF. DNA for the CDR3: TGCGCCAGCAGCCAAGCGGTCAGCACTAATGAAAAACTGTTTTTT.

The chain employs TRBV4-3 and TRBJ1-2; 8 positions match TRBD1. Germline V gene data show CDR1 as LGHNA and CDR2 as YSLEER. V gave up 0 bases and J gave up 7 bases; unmatched junction bases: 4. This CDR3 contains 14 residues. The DNA of the CDR3 is TGCGCCAGCAGCCAAGAGGACAGGGAAGGTGGCTACACCTTC. Translated, it gives CASSQEDREGGYTF.

The chain couples TRBV5-8 to TRBJ2-3, with TRBD1 as a possible D gene (6 bases). This CDR3 contains 14 residues. CDR1 and CDR2 from the germline V gene are SGHTS and YDEGEE. Trimming left V 6 bases short and J 0 bases short, with 11 bases between. The CDR3 DNA is TGTGCCAGCAACTTAGGACAGAGCACAGATACGCAGTATTTT. The encoded protein is CASNLGQSTDTQYF.

V is TRBV15 and J is TRBJ1-5; D ambiguous. CDR1 is LNHNV and CDR2 is YYDKDF in the germline V gene (reference sequence). The length of the CDR3 is 15 residues. V was pared by 0 bases and J by 4 bases, with 10 bases between. CDR3: CATSRDGLRNQPQHF. CDR3 bases: TGTGCCACCAGCAGAGACGGTTTAAGAAATCAGCCCCAGCATTTT. The full variable domain, its missing parts supplied by reference TRBV15 and TRBJ1-5, is DAMVIQNPRYQVTQFGKPVTLSCSQTLNHNVMYWYQQKSSQAPKLLFHYYDKDFNNEADTPDNFQSRRPNTSFCFLDIRSPGLGDTAMYLCATSRDGLRNQPQHFGDGTRLSIL.

This CDR3 reads CASSQPSRGNEQFF. The DNA for the CDR3 is TGTGCCAGCAGCCAACCATCGAGGGGCAATGAGCAGTTCTTC. The V gene is TRBV7-9, the J gene TRBJ2-1; perhaps D is TRBD1 or TRBD2 (5 bases each). CDR3 length: 14 amino acids. Trimming removed 5 bases from V and 6 bases from J, with 14 bases in between. CDR1 and CDR2 (germline): SEHNR, FQNEAQ (reference sequence).

CDR3 sequence reads: CAWSWGQRDTQYF. CDR3 coding DNA: TGTGCCTGGAGTTGGGGGCAGAGAGATACGCAGTATTTT. The rearrangement joins TRBV30 to TRBJ2-3; a weak D match, TRBD1 (6 bases). CDR3 length: 13 residues. Trimming cost V 2 bases and J 5 bases, with 11 bases left between them. Germline CDR1 and CDR2: GTSNPN and SVGIG (reference sequence).

This chain joins TRBV5-6 and TRBJ2-7; D is undetermined. CDR3 size: 13 residues. Germline V gives CDR1 SGHDT, CDR2 YYEEEE. Trimming stripped 0 bases from V and 0 bases from J, with 4 bases between. The CDR3 sequence is CASSLVYSYEQYF. The CDR3 DNA sequence: TGTGCCAGCAGCTTGGTGTACTCCTACGAGCAGTACTTC. Complete variable domain (other parts from reference TRBV5-6 and TRBJ2-7): DAGVTQSPTHLIKTRGQQVTLRCSPKSGHDTVSWYQQALGQGPQFIFQYYEEEERQRGNFPDRFSGHQFPNYSSELNVNALLLGDSALYLCASSLVYSYEQYFGPGTRLTVT.

This sequence joins TRBV30 and TRBJ2-1, with 9 bases identical to TRBD2. In germline, CDR1 is GTSNPN, CDR2 SVGIG (reference sequence). Losses at the gene ends were 0 bases for V and 7 bases for J; bases not matched to a gene: 1. This CDR3 has 13 amino acids. In nucleotides, the CDR3 is TGTGCCTGGAGTGTGCGGGGGGGAAATGAGCAGTTCTTC. Translating it yields CAWSVRGGNEQFF.

The chain carries TRBV14 and TRBJ2-7; possibly TRBD1 for D (5 bases). Trimming shortened V by 4 bases and J by 5 bases, and 9 bases separated the two germline ends. The CDR3 loop spans 12 amino acids. From germline, CDR1 is SGHDN and CDR2 FVKESK. The CDR3, as DNA: TGTGCCAGCAGCCCCTTCAGGGACGAGCAGTACTTC. Protein product: CASSPFRDEQYF.

The V gene is TRBV5-4, the J gene TRBJ2-7, with 7 bases aligning to TRBD1. The CDR3 totals 15 residues. The V gene's germline CDR1 is SGHNT and CDR2 YYREEE (reference sequence). Trimming removed 4 bases from V and 0 bases from J; junction bases left unmatched: 7. CDR3 nucleotides: TGTGCCAGCAGCAAGGACAGGCCGGACTCCTACGAGCAGTACTTC. The encoded protein is CASSKDRPDSYEQYF.

The V call is TRBV6-5, the J call TRBJ1-2; D gene uncertain. This CDR3 is 13 amino acids long. Germline V gene sequence: CDR1 MNHEY, CDR2 SVGAGI. Trimming took off 1 base at V and 6 bases at J, with 9 bases between the two ends. The CDR3 spells CASSYFASHGYTF. The CDR3 nucleotides read TGTGCCAGCAGTTACTTTGCCTCCCATGGCTACACCTTC.

The chain is built from TRBV27 and TRBJ2-5; 7 bases map to TRBD2. From germline, CDR1 is MNHEY and CDR2 SMNVEV (reference sequence). The junction had 14 bases not matched to a gene; V was cut back by 6 bases and J by 1 base. The CDR3 length is 17 residues. The CDR3 sequence: CASRQLALASLQETQYF. The CDR3, as DNA: TGTGCCAGCAGGCAACTAGCGTTGGCATCCCTCCAAGAGACCCAGTACTTC.

The genes are TRBV4-3 and TRBJ1-5, with D uncertain. Germline V lookup: CDR1 LGHNA, CDR2 YSLEER. The CDR3 is 15 residues long. Trimming took off 0 bases at V and 7 bases at J, with 13 bases between the two ends. The CDR3 nucleotides read TGCGCCAGCAGCCAAGATTATCCCGCGGGACAGCCCCAGCATTTT. This codes for CASSQDYPAGQPQHF.